What follows are 30 T cell receptor beta chains derived from one specimen sequenced in a study of human CD8 memory T cell subsets. The TCR beta sequencing libraries came from UMI-labeled 5' RACE. Reprocessing the 5' RACE reads, TCRdb reports a single entry for every CDR3 protein and omits DNA. Its table records about 7,000 distinct CDR3 sequences. The sequenced material came from CD8+ T cells from PBMCs. The receptor source for this set is a human donor in good health.

This chain connects TRBV2 to TRBJ2-7. The CDR3 is 14 amino acids. Germline CDR1 SNHLY, CDR2 FYNNEI. CDR3 sequence reads: CASSEADLSYEQYF.

The chain joins TRBV28 to TRBJ2-2; TCRdb names TRBD1, which stays unverified in the absence of DNA. CDR3 length: 15 residues. Per the germline V gene, CDR1 is MDHEN and CDR2 is SYDVKM. This CDR3 is CASSFVTGAVGELFF.

The chain is built from TRBV5-1 and TRBJ2-2. Germline lookup yields CDR1 SGHRS and CDR2 YFSETQ. The CDR3 has 12 amino acids. This CDR3 is CASSAGAGELFF.

The rearrangement uses TRBV20-1 and TRBJ2-7. The CDR3 runs to 15 residues. Germline lookup yields CDR1 DFQATT and CDR2 SNEGSKA (reference sequence). CDR3 sequence reads: CSARDLAGTTYEQYF.

CDR3 sequence reads: CASSISGRAVDEQFF. V usage is TRBV19 and J usage is TRBJ2-1; the D call of TRBD2 rests on TCRdb alone, since no DNA is present to check it. Germline values: CDR1 LNHDA, CDR2 SQIVND (reference sequence). The CDR3 covers 15 residues.

The genes are TRBV6-5 and TRBJ2-7; TCRdb's assignment of TRBD1 cannot be checked, as there is no DNA. This CDR3 comprises 15 residues. Per germline, CDR1 MNHEY and CDR2 SVGAGI. The CDR3 loop reads CASSYSGTGSYEQYF.

The chain carries TRBV5-4 and TRBJ2-5. Germline V CDR1 and CDR2: SGHNT, YYREEE (reference sequence). CDR3 length equals 14 residues. The chain's CDR3 is CASSWERRVETQYF. Variable domain in full (rest from reference TRBV5-4 and TRBJ2-5): ETGVTQSPTHLIKTRGQQVTLRCSSQSGHNTVSWYQQALGQGPQFIFQYYREEENGRGNFPPRFSGLQFPNYSSELNVNALELDDSALYLCASSWERRVETQYFGPGTRLLVL.

This clonotype is called medium-sized (0.01 to 0.1%) based on its frequency. The rearrangement links TRBV5-8 to TRBJ1-3. The CDR3 covers 13 residues. CDR1 SGHTS and CDR2 YDEGEE come from the germline V gene. The CDR3 reads CASSYRTGNTIYF.

This chain uses TRBV7-9 with TRBJ2-7. This CDR3 has 12 residues. Per germline, CDR1 SEHNR and CDR2 FQNEAQ (reference sequence). The CDR3 sequence: CASSSGVHEQYF. Full variable domain (remainder filled in from reference TRBV7-9 and TRBJ2-7): DTGVSQNPRHKITKRGQNVTFRCDPISEHNRLYWYRQTLGQGPEFLTYFQNEAQLEKSRLLSDRFSAERPKGSFSTLEIQRTEQGDSAMYLCASSSGVHEQYFGPGTRLTVT.

The CDR3: CASSGGGETQYF. This chain connects TRBV6-6 to TRBJ2-5; the TCRdb call, TRBD1, lacks DNA for checking. The germline CDR1 and CDR2 sequences are MNHNY and SVGAGI (reference sequence). The CDR3 runs to 12 residues.

The chain carries TRBV5-6 and TRBJ2-1; TCRdb returns TRBD2, unconfirmable since there is no DNA. The CDR3 contains 16 residues. Germline V lookup: CDR1 SGHDT, CDR2 YYEEEE. CDR3 in amino acids: CASSLVASGSFNEQFF.

The chain has TRBV19 and TRBJ2-4; TCRdb gives TRBD2 as the D gene, but with no DNA this cannot be confirmed. CDR3 length: 14 amino acids. Germline assignment: CDR1 LNHDA and CDR2 SQIVND (reference sequence). The CDR3 spells CASSGGGLANIQYF.

V gene TRBV19 combines with J gene TRBJ2-2; TCRdb returns TRBD1, unconfirmable since there is no DNA. This CDR3 spans 13 amino acids. Germline V gene sequence: CDR1 LNHDA, CDR2 SQIVND (reference sequence). The CDR3 here is CASDRADTGELFF.

This chain uses TRBV12-3 or TRBV12-4 with TRBJ1-5; TCRdb proposes TRBD1, but this gene call is untestable without DNA. The length of the CDR3 is 15 residues. The CDR3 loop reads CASTSNREGNQPQHF.

This sequence joins TRBV7-9 and TRBJ1-1. The germline V gene encodes CDR1 SEHNR and CDR2 FQNEAQ (reference sequence). The CDR3 totals 12 residues. The chain's CDR3 is CASSPTPDEAFF.

The V and J genes are TRBV6-5 and TRBJ1-3. Germline lookup yields CDR1 MNHEY and CDR2 SVGAGI. This CDR3 comprises 16 residues. This CDR3 is CASSYSISLSGNTIYF.

The CDR3: CASSFLGGRETQYF. This chain uses TRBV28 with TRBJ2-5; TCRdb's D gene call, TRBD1, goes unchecked for lack of DNA. The CDR3 is 14 residues long. Germline CDR1 MDHEN, CDR2 SYDVKM.

The chain joins TRBV5-6 to TRBJ1-2. The CDR3 loop spans 12 amino acids. From germline, CDR1 is SGHDT and CDR2 YYEEEE. The CDR3: CASSFQGYGYTF.

V usage is TRBV7-6 and J usage is TRBJ2-1; TCRdb names TRBD2, which stays unverified in the absence of DNA. Per the germline V gene, CDR1 is SGHVS and CDR2 is FNYEAQ. The CDR3 sequence is 16 residues long. The CDR3 is CASSPALGGSYNEQFF.

V is TRBV25-1 and J is TRBJ2-1; TCRdb's D gene call, TRBD1, goes unchecked for lack of DNA. The CDR3 runs to 13 residues. From germline, CDR1 is MGHDK and CDR2 SYGVNS. The CDR3 is CASSELGVVEQFF.

V usage is TRBV5-5 and J usage is TRBJ2-5. The CDR3 contains 14 residues. Germline V gives CDR1 SGHKS, CDR2 YYEKEE (reference sequence). The CDR3 reads CASSLEPNQETQYF.

The V gene is TRBV5-1, the J gene TRBJ1-5; TCRdb returns TRBD1, unconfirmable since there is no DNA. CDR3 length equals 15 residues. Per the germline V gene, CDR1 is SGHRS and CDR2 is YFSETQ. This chain's CDR3 is CAGDILSQGNQPQHF.

The chain joins TRBV3-1 to TRBJ1-2. This CDR3 comprises 17 residues. The germline gives CDR1 LGHDT, CDR2 YNNKEL (reference sequence). The CDR3 here is CASSSLTSGRSNYGYTF.

The chain carries TRBV29-1 and TRBJ2-2; TCRdb picks TRBD2, but there is no DNA to check that call. The CDR3 spans 15 residues. Germline assignment: CDR1 SQVTM and CDR2 ANQGSEA. CDR3 in amino acids: CSAKTSGKNTGELFF.

This clonotype ranks as large in terms of frequency. V is TRBV5-6 and J is TRBJ2-1; TCRdb lists TRBD2, though no DNA is available to test this call. The CDR3 consists of 16 residues. CDR1 SGHDT and CDR2 YYEEEE come from the germline V gene. CDR3 loop: CASSFGGLAAYNEQFF. Full variable domain (outside the CDR3, taken from reference TRBV5-6 and TRBJ2-1): DAGVTQSPTHLIKTRGQQVTLRCSPKSGHDTVSWYQQALGQGPQFIFQYYEEEERQRGNFPDRFSGHQFPNYSSELNVNALLLGDSALYLCASSFGGLAAYNEQFFGPGTRLTVL.

The chain carries TRBV7-8 and TRBJ2-7; TCRdb's D gene call, TRBD1, goes unchecked for lack of DNA. The CDR3 is 14 amino acids. Germline V CDR1 and CDR2: SGHVS, FQNEAQ. The CDR3 region is CASSPDFTPYEQYF. The whole variable domain, filled in from reference TRBV7-8 and TRBJ2-7, reads GAGVSQSPRYKVAKRGQDVALRCDPISGHVSLFWYQQALGQGPEFLTYFQNEAQLDKSGLPSDRFFAERPEGSVSTLKIQRTQQEDSAVYLCASSPDFTPYEQYFGPGTRLTVT.

The V gene is TRBV15, the J gene TRBJ2-3; TCRdb's assignment of TRBD1 cannot be checked, as there is no DNA. The length of the CDR3 is 15 residues. CDR1 and CDR2 (germline): LNHNV, YYDKDF (reference sequence). CDR3 sequence: CATSFGGTTADTQYF.

This clonotype is classed as medium-sized by frequency. The chain employs TRBV7-9 and TRBJ2-1. The CDR3 has 14 amino acids. Germline V gene data show CDR1 as SEHNR and CDR2 as FQNEAQ (reference sequence). CDR3 loop: CASSLDLSYNEQFF. The complete variable domain, with remaining parts taken from reference TRBV7-9 and TRBJ2-1, reads DTGVSQNPRHKITKRGQNVTFRCDPISEHNRLYWYRQTLGQGPEFLTYFQNEAQLEKSRLLSDRFSAERPKGSFSTLEIQRTEQGDSAMYLCASSLDLSYNEQFFGPGTRLTVL.

J is TRBJ2-7 and V is TRBV7-6. The CDR3 contains 14 residues. Germline assignment: CDR1 SGHVS and CDR2 FNYEAQ. CDR3: CASSPTDNTYEQYF.

This chain joins TRBV5-1 and TRBJ2-1; there is no DNA to check the TCRdb D call of TRBD1. The CDR3 runs to 15 residues. Germline CDR1 and CDR2: SGHRS and YFSETQ. CDR3 amino acids: CASSSTPGTGNEQFF.